This TCR beta chain was sequenced for a study of cytomegalovirus exposure and HLA in healthy donors. Amplification used 60 Vbeta primers and 13 Jbeta primers. Repertoires were generated with immunoSEQ multiplex PCR, while TCRdb's copy carries only in-frame clones and drops some. The repertoire holds 150,000 to 200,000 clones, with 80% to 90% as singletons. The CDR3 covers 14 residues. The germline CDR1 and CDR2 sequences are SGHTA and FQGNSA. The ends were cut back, 6 bases at V and 6 bases at J, with 15 bases in the middle. To note about this clone: The antigen remains unidentified.

General study findings and limits: Researchers reported in a later analysis that common viral pathogens appeared linked to several top clusters. Later analysis associated a missense DCLRE1C variant with TCR beta V- and J-gene trimming.

The origin of this receptor is a girl between 10 and 17 years old in good health and CMV-seropositive. The sequenced sample was PBMCs. The chain uses TRBV7-2 and TRBJ2-1; TRBD1 is a possible D gene (6 bases). The CDR3 region is CASSLSRDINEQFF. The CDR3 DNA reads as TGTGCCAGCAGTTTAAGCCGGGACATCAATGAGCAGTTCTTC.